Listed below are T cell receptor beta chains from one sample, sequenced in a study of T cell repertoires in cytomegalovirus infection. MiXCR, applied by TCRdb to the reads, yields one record per CDR3 protein. The profile shows a few hundred thousand distinct CDR3 sequences, 15% to 20% of them singletons. Sample: PBMCs. The receptors stem from a human donor in good health (CMV status not recorded). Some clones in this sample may be carry-over from other donors' samples. Each CDR3 is given with its conserved first and last residue. The D gene is left open where the match is weak. Clone size appears in some rows only: once, few, many, or a class for an expanded clone.

j_call,v_call,d_call,clone_size,cdr3_aa,cdr3_nt
TRBJ2-3,TRBV20-1,-,-,CSPLSTSTDTQYF,TGCAGCCCCCTATCAACGAGCACAGATACGCAGTATTTT
TRBJ1-5,TRBV6-2/TRBV6-3,-,many,CASSYSFGLEQPQHF,TGTGCCAGCAGTTACTCGTTCGGGTTAGAGCAGCCCCAGCATTTT
TRBJ2-1,TRBV7-9,-,-,CASSLAHDTFKQFF,TGTGCCAGCAGCTTAGCTCACGACACGTTCAAGCAGTTCTTC
TRBJ1-1,TRBV19,-,-,CASMDEVNTEAFF,TGTGCCAGTATGGATGAGGTGAACACTGAAGCTTTCTTT
TRBJ2-7,TRBV7-2,-,many,CASSLDGHRYYEQYF,TGTGCCAGCAGCTTAGACGGTCACAGATACTACGAGCAGTACTTC
TRBJ2-5,TRBV12-3/TRBV12-4,TRBD1,few,CASTKGQGETQYF,TGTGCCAGCACCAAAGGACAGGGAGAGACCCAGTACTTC
TRBJ2-5,TRBV5-1,-,-,CASSLGGAPQETQYF,TGCGCCAGCAGCTTGGGAGGGGCCCCCCAAGAGACCCAGTACTTC
TRBJ1-2,TRBV5-5,TRBD1,many,CASSLAVLIRDRGLHGYTF,TGTGCCAGCAGCTTGGCTGTTTTGATTCGGGACAGGGGACTTCATGGCTACACCTTC
TRBJ1-1,TRBV5-4,-,few,CASSPGLQSNTEAFF,TGTGCCAGCAGCCCAGGGCTACAATCAAACACTGAAGCTTTCTTT
TRBJ1-6,TRBV5-4,-,once,CASSRSEVRISPLHF,TGTGCCAGCAGCCGTTCCGAAGTCCGAATTTCACCCCTCCACTTT
TRBJ1-2,TRBV19,-,-,CASSTVGGDYGYTF,TGTGCCAGTAGTACCGTCGGGGGGGACTATGGCTACACCTTC
TRBJ2-3,TRBV5-4,TRBD2,many,CASTKAGVGTDTQYF,TGTGCCAGCACCAAGGCGGGAGTCGGCACAGATACGCAGTATTTT
TRBJ2-1,TRBV7-4,TRBD2,-,CASSFLGTVPGLAGGPRSYNEQFF,TGTGCCAGCAGCTTCCTCGGGACAGTCCCGGGACTAGCGGGAGGGCCCAGATCCTACAATGAGCAGTTCTTC
TRBJ2-3,TRBV18,-,few,CASSPREGSRDTQYF,TGTGCCAGCTCGCCTCGGGAAGGGTCGAGAGATACGCAGTATTTT
TRBJ2-6,TRBV2,-,-,CASQGASEANVLTF,TGTGCCAGCCAAGGAGCGAGTGAGGCCAACGTCCTGACTTTC
TRBJ1-4,TRBV4-3,-,few,CASSADSNEKLFF,TGCGCCAGCAGCGCCGACAGTAATGAAAAACTGTTTTTT
TRBJ2-3,TRBV19,-,-,CASGGQNTDTQYF,TGTGCCAGTGGAGGACAGAACACAGATACGCAGTATTTT
TRBJ2-3,TRBV11-2,TRBD1,many,CASSLGDSLNVITDTQYF,TGTGCCAGCAGCCTAGGGGACAGTCTAAACGTAATCACAGATACGCAGTATTTT
TRBJ1-2,TRBV28,-,-,CATGILGAGYGYTF,TGTGCCACCGGGATCCTGGGTGCGGGTTATGGCTACACCTTC
TRBJ2-3,TRBV6-1,TRBD2,-,CASGTSGRADTQYF,TGTGCCAGCGGGACTAGCGGGAGGGCCGATACGCAGTATTTT
TRBJ1-4,TRBV7-2,-,many,CASSPQGVELFF,TGTGCCAGCAGCCCCCAGGGAGTGGAACTGTTTTTT
TRBJ2-3,TRBV20-1,TRBD2,many,CSARDASGASTDTQYF,TGCAGTGCTAGAGACGCTAGCGGAGCCTCCACAGATACGCAGTATTTT
TRBJ2-4,TRBV28,-,few,CASAGERVGQNIQYF,TGTGCCAGTGCCGGGGAGAGAGTGGGGCAAAACATTCAGTACTTC
TRBJ2-3,TRBV2,-,many,CASSLQAGPDTQYF,TGTGCCAGCAGTCTTCAGGCGGGTCCAGATACGCAGTATTTT
TRBJ2-2,TRBV2,-,-,CASATSSSVLGELFF,TGTGCCAGTGCGACCAGTTCCTCGGTTTTGGGGGAGCTGTTTTTT
TRBJ1-6,TRBV2,TRBD1,-,CASLDRGWTLHF,TGTGCCAGCCTCGACAGGGGATGGACCCTCCACTTT
TRBJ1-4,TRBV5-1,-,-,CASSPHREDEKLFF,TGCGCCAGCAGCCCACACCGGGAGGATGAAAAACTGTTTTTT
TRBJ2-1,TRBV5-1,TRBD2,few,CASSPAGTSGGEQFF,TGCGCCAGCAGCCCGGCGGGGACTAGCGGCGGTGAGCAGTTCTTC
TRBJ2-3,TRBV3-1,-,-,CASSQGWSSDTQYF,TGTGCCAGCAGCCAAGGGTGGTCCTCCGATACGCAGTATTTT
TRBJ1-6,TRBV28,-,many,CASSYRRDSPLHF,TGTGCCAGCAGTTACAGACGAGATTCACCCCTCCACTTT
TRBJ2-5,TRBV12-3/TRBV12-4,TRBD2,many,CASSPSGGAGTQYF,TGTGCCAGCAGCCCTAGCGGGGGGGCCGGGACCCAGTACTTC
TRBJ1-5,TRBV20-1,-,few,CSARVGTDSNQPQHF,TGCAGTGCTAGAGTCGGCACCGATAGCAATCAGCCCCAGCATTTT
TRBJ1-2,TRBV19,-,few,CASSPFDRLTGYTF,TGTGCCAGTAGCCCCTTTGACAGGTTAACGGGCTACACCTTC
TRBJ2-5,TRBV5-8,TRBD2,many,CASTFGLAVAKTQYF,TGTGCCAGCACCTTCGGTCTAGCGGTAGCGAAGACCCAGTACTTC
TRBJ2-7,TRBV7-2,-,many,CASSQGTWSPTEQYF,TGTGCCAGCAGCCAGGGGACATGGAGTCCCACCGAGCAGTACTTC
TRBJ2-3,TRBV6-2/TRBV6-3,-,-,CATLRDLADAQYF,TGTGCCACTCTCCGGGACTTGGCAGATGCGCAGTATTTT
TRBJ1-5,TRBV7-9,-,many,CASSLEGGAQPQHF,TGTGCCAGCAGCTTAGAGGGGGGGGCCCAGCCCCAGCATTTT
TRBJ2-1,TRBV11-2,-,few,CASSLARGLGNEQFF,TGTGCCAGCAGCTTAGCAAGGGGCCTGGGTAATGAGCAGTTCTTC
TRBJ1-4,TRBV7-8,-,many,CASSLARAAATNEKLFF,TGTGCCAGCAGCTTAGCGAGGGCAGCTGCAACTAATGAAAAACTGTTTTTT
TRBJ2-3,TRBV7-2,-,many,CASSLLFTDTQYF,TGTGCCAGCAGCTTGCTATTCACAGATACGCAGTATTTT
TRBJ2-7,TRBV12-3/TRBV12-4,TRBD2,-,CASSERGEQYF,TGTGCCAGCAGCGAGCGGGGCGAGCAGTACTTC
TRBJ2-3,TRBV7-9,-,few,CASSPKGRPNTDTQYF,TGTGCCAGCAGCCCCAAGGGACGGCCAAACACAGATACGCAGTATTTT